The clone carrying this TCR beta chain was seen more than once but under ten times. The antigen is unknown. V lost 5 bases, J lost 3 bases, and 10 bases lay in between. This CDR3 region has 14 residues. Germline CDR1 reads KGHSH; CDR2 reads LQKENI. The data derive from a study of regulatory T cells in long-lasting Graves disease. The study, taken as a whole, reports: Shared public clonotypes totalled fewer than 3,000 in persistent patients, compared with about 990 in new patients. Persistent Graves' patients showed less TCR diversity than newly diagnosed patients showed.

Combining iRepertoire HTBI primers with Arm-PCR of CDR3 regions, the authors built TCR beta libraries. TCRdb reprocessed the multiplex PCR reads via MiXCR and lists one record per CDR3 protein. The data contain 400,000 or so distinct CDR3 sequences, roughly 20% of them singletons. The time point was: persistent/refractory GD, antithyroid drugs over 5 years with positive TRAb. The TCR library was made from RNA that had been extracted from PBMCs in TRIzol. The sequenced sample was peripheral blood mononuclear cells (PBMCs), obtained when the disease was refractory, from a patient treated with antithyroid drugs. The sequence came from a female donor with Graves disease. V and J are TRBV18 and TRBJ2-2; a possible D gene is TRBD2 (5 bases). Here the CDR3 reads CASSNGLHTGELFF. The CDR3 region has the DNA TGTGCCAGCTCAAACGGACTCCACACCGGGGAGCTGTTTTTT.